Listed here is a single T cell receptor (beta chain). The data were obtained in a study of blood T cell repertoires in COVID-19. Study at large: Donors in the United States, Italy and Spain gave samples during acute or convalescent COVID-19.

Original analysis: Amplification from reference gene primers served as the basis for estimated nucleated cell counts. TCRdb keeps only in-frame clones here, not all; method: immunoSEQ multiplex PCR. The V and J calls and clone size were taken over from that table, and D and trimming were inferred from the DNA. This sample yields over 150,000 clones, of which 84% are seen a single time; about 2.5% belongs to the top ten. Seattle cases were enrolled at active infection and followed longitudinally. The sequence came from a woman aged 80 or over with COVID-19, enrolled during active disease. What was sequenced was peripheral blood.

The CDR3 DNA is TGTGCCAGCACCAACAGGGGTCCTAATGAAAAACTGTTTTTT. Its protein product is CASTNRGPNEKLFF. The chain carries TRBV27 and TRBJ1-4, with 7 nucleotides matching TRBD1. The V gene end was trimmed by 7 bases and the J gene end by 3 bases; junction bases not matched to a gene: 5. Germline V CDR1 and CDR2: MNHEY, SMNVEV (reference sequence). This CDR3 has 14 residues.